This TCR beta chain was captured by sequencing in a study of T cells in Graves' hyperthyroidism and ophthalmopathy. Overall study findings and caveats: A model using 13 V-J features told ophthalmopathy apart from stable hyperthyroidism.

The CDR3 length is 10 residues. The germline gives CDR1 MNHNS, CDR2 SASEGT. V lost 5 bases and J lost 7, with 5 bases in between. TCR beta CDR3 region amplification was performed from RNA transcripts. Primed by the HTBI set, a first-round RT-PCR was run on the TCR CDR3. TCRdb called the multiplex PCR reads again in MiXCR, with one record for every CDR3 protein. The sample lists some 360,000 distinct CDR3 sequences; 15% to 20% were seen once. Note on this clonotype: Its specificity is not known.

Patients were excluded for uncontrolled infection, other autoimmune disease, pregnancy or lactation. The gene calls are TRBV6-1 and TRBJ1-1, with D unresolved. Sequencing was carried out using blood. This clonotype was sampled from a woman aged 40 to 50 with Graves' ophthalmopathy. The CDR3 protein is CASSMYEAFF. The CDR3 DNA is TGTGCCAGCAGTATGTATGAAGCTTTCTTT.